The TCR beta chain described here comes from a study of T cell responses to AZD1222 COVID-19 vaccine. Measured with immunoSEQ multiplex PCR; TCRdb has only the in-frame clones, and not every one. This table has roughly 180,000 clones, 90% appearing once. This sequence was found in an adult in good health. The sequenced sample was peripheral blood, obtained on day 0 of AZD1222 vaccination.

CDR3 protein: CASSPGPQLVQFF. CDR3 nucleotide sequence: TGTGCCAGCAGCCCCGGACCCCAATTGGTGCAGTTCTTC. This chain connects TRBV11-2 to TRBJ2-1; D gene unclear. The germline V and J ends were trimmed by 5 bases and 12 bases, with 17 bases remaining between them. This CDR3 has 13 residues. From germline, CDR1 is SGHAT and CDR2 FQNNGV.